This T cell receptor (beta chain) comes out of a study of T cell responses to AZD1222 COVID-19 vaccine. Background on the study: Combined were second doses at about 4 or about 12 weeks.

The CDR3 has 12 amino acids. The germline CDR1 and CDR2 sequences are MNHEY and SVGAGI. V was trimmed by 8 bases and J by 11 bases, leaving 18 bases between them. This clone was found once. Using immunoSEQ multiplex PCR, the repertoire was profiled, and TCRdb retains in-frame clones only, with some absent. Among 150,000 or so clones listed, about 89% were seen once. This TCR was sampled from an adult in good health. Specimen: peripheral blood, collected on day 0 of AZD1222 vaccination. The rearrangement links TRBV6-5 to TRBJ1-1; D remains ambiguous. The CDR3 region is CASAPSERMAFF. For the CDR3, the DNA is TGTGCCAGCGCCCCCTCCGAACGAATGGCTTTCTTT.